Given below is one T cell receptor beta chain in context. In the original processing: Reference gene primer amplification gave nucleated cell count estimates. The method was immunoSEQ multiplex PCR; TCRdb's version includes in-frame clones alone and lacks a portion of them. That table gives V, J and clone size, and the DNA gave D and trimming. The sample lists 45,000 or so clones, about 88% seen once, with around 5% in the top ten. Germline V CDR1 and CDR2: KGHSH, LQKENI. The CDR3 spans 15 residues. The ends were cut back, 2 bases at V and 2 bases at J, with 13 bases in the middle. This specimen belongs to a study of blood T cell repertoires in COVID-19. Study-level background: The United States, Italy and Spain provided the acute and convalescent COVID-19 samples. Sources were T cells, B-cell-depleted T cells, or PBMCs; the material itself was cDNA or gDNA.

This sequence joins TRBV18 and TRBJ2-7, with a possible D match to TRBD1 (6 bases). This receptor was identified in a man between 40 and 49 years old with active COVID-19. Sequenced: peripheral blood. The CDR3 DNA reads TGTGCCAGCTCACCATATTTCAGGGGAACCTACGAGCAGTACTTC. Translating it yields CASSPYFRGTYEQYF.